The next 28 T cell receptor beta chains were all read from a single sample in a study of cytomegalovirus exposure and HLA in healthy donors (dated by TCRdb to the late 2010s). The protocol used for the library was the immunoSEQ multiplex PCR assay. For the multiplex PCR, a mixture combining 60 forward primers for TCR Vbeta segments and 13 reverse primers for TCR Jbeta segments was used. The clones in this table, taken by TCRdb from immuneACCESS, are in-frame only. Not every clone is retained; where verified, under half of the shortfall comes from an unresolved V gene, and the cause of the rest is unknown. Here the sample has roughly 140,000 clones; roughly 79% occur a single time. Clones ranked in the top ten supply under 0.8% of the sample. What was sequenced was PBMCs. The receptor set was obtained from a male donor in good health and CMV-seronegative.

The genes are TRBV18 and TRBJ2-7; 8 bases are a match to TRBD1. V shed 6 bases and J 0 bases; nucleotides not matched to a gene: 7. This CDR3 region has 15 residues. The V gene's germline CDR1 is KGHSH and CDR2 LQKENI. The CDR3 is CASSPGQGSSYEQYF. CDR3 DNA: TGTGCCAGCTCTCCAGGACAGGGAAGCTCCTACGAGCAGTACTTC.

The chain has TRBV6-1 and TRBJ1-4; possibly TRBD1 for D (6 bases). Germline CDR1 and CDR2: MNHNS and SASEGT. V was shortened by 6 bases and J by 4 bases, with 15 bases between the two germline ends. The CDR3 totals 15 residues. The CDR3 sequence: CASRAPGGINEKLFF. The CDR3 DNA reads as TGTGCCAGCAGAGCTCCGGGGGGCATTAATGAAAAACTGTTTTTT.

By share, this clone ranks as medium-sized. The chain joins TRBV9 to TRBJ1-3; a weak D match, TRBD1 (6 bases). Trimming took off 4 bases at V and 4 bases at J, with 15 bases between the two ends. Per the germline V gene, CDR1 is SGDLS and CDR2 is YYNGEE. The CDR3 is 15 amino acids. DNA of the CDR3: TGTGCCAGCAGCCCCACAGGGAAGCTGGGAAACACCATATATTTT. This codes for CASSPTGKLGNTIYF.

The chain joins TRBV9 to TRBJ1-2, with D possibly being TRBD1 (5 bases). The length of the CDR3 is 15 residues. The ends were cut back, 0 bases at V and 4 bases at J, with 13 bases in the middle. Germline V gene lookup returns CDR1 SGDLS and CDR2 YYNGEE. CDR3 amino acids: CASSVATETAYGYTF. CDR3 nucleotide sequence: TGTGCCAGCAGCGTAGCTACCGAGACAGCCTATGGCTACACCTTC. Together with reference TRBV9 and TRBJ1-2, the CDR3 gives the full variable domain: DSGVTQTPKHLITATGQRVTLRCSPRSGDLSVYWYQQSLDQGLQFLIQYYNGEERAKGNILERFSAQQFPDLHSELNLSSLELGDSALYFCASSVATETAYGYTFGSGTRLTVV.

The V gene is TRBV5-4, the J gene TRBJ1-4, with 7 positions matching TRBD1. The CDR3 is made up of 14 amino acids. Germline V lookup: CDR1 SGHNT, CDR2 YYREEE (reference sequence). J gave up 5 bases and V 6 bases, and 7 bases lay outside the gene matches. CDR3 residues: CASTKGTENEKLFF. The CDR3 DNA follows: TGTGCCAGCACTAAGGGGACAGAAAATGAAAAACTGTTTTTT.

The rearrangement links TRBV25-1 to TRBJ2-7, with D possibly TRBD2 on 6 matching bases. This CDR3 comprises 14 residues. Germline CDR1 is MGHDK and CDR2 is SYGVNS. Trimming removed 5 bases at V and 0 bases at J, with 11 bases between. The CDR3 protein is CASSRDSLSYEQYF. The CDR3 region has the DNA TGTGCCAGCAGTCGGGACTCACTCTCCTACGAGCAGTACTTC.

Concerning this clone: Distinct nucleotide sequences in the sample also encode this CDR3. The chain is built from TRBV5-1 and TRBJ2-5, with 13 nucleotides matching TRBD2. Germline V lookup: CDR1 SGHRS, CDR2 YFSETQ. The CDR3 spans 16 residues. Trimming at V came to 0 bases and at J to 5 bases, leaving 4 bases not matched to a gene. As DNA, the CDR3 is TGCGCCAGCAGCTTGGGACTAGCGGGAGGACAGGAGACCCAGTACTTC. It encodes CASSLGLAGGQETQYF.

This sequence joins TRBV5-6 and TRBJ2-1; TRBD1 aligns across 10 bases. The V gene end was trimmed by 5 bases and the J gene end by 4 bases; junction bases not matched to a gene: 9. Germline CDR1 is SGHDT and CDR2 is YYEEEE. The CDR3 is made up of 16 amino acids. The CDR3 region is CASRRQGAFRYNEQFF. Written as DNA, the CDR3 is TGTGCCAGCAGGAGACAGGGGGCGTTTCGGTACAATGAGCAGTTCTTC. The full variable domain, rest sourced from reference TRBV5-6 and TRBJ2-1, is DAGVTQSPTHLIKTRGQQVTLRCSPKSGHDTVSWYQQALGQGPQFIFQYYEEEERQRGNFPDRFSGHQFPNYSSELNVNALLLGDSALYLCASRRQGAFRYNEQFFGPGTRLTVL.

The chain recombines TRBV5-6 with TRBJ2-1; 9 bases fit TRBD2. Germline values: CDR1 SGHDT, CDR2 YYEEEE. V lost 4 bases to trimming and J lost 1 base; unmatched junction nucleotides: 3. The CDR3 runs to 15 residues. The CDR3 DNA reads TGTGCCAGCAGCAAAAGCGGGGGGTCCTACAATGAGCAGTTCTTC. It yields the protein CASSKSGGSYNEQFF. The whole variable domain, remainder taken from reference TRBV5-6 and TRBJ2-1, is DAGVTQSPTHLIKTRGQQVTLRCSPKSGHDTVSWYQQALGQGPQFIFQYYEEEERQRGNFPDRFSGHQFPNYSSELNVNALLLGDSALYLCASSKSGGSYNEQFFGPGTRLTVL.

This clone was counted a few times. The chain recombines TRBV20-1 with TRBJ1-1, with a weak D call TRBD1 (6 bases). The CDR3 consists of 11 residues. Germline V gene sequence: CDR1 DFQATT, CDR2 SNEGSKA (reference sequence). CDR3 residues: CVTRGNTEAFF. For the CDR3, the DNA is TGCGTGACCAGGGGGAACACTGAAGCTTTCTTT.

The chain combines TRBV29-1 with TRBJ1-1; no clear D. The CDR3 has 12 amino acids. V shed 4 bases and J shed 1 base, with 7 bases lying between them. The V gene's germline CDR1 is SQVTM and CDR2 ANQGSEA. The CDR3 coding sequence is TGCAGCGTTGTCGGCGGGAACACTGAAGCTTTCTTT. It codes for CSVVGGNTEAFF.

This sequence joins TRBV6-5 and TRBJ1-4; D not resolved. CDR3 length equals 16 residues. The germline CDR1 and CDR2 sequences are MNHEY and SVGAGI. The V end lost 3 bases, the J end lost 8 bases, and 19 bases lay between the germline ends. The CDR3 loop is CASSYFLGGPREKLFF. CDR3 nucleotides: TGTGCCAGCAGTTATTTTCTAGGAGGTCCCAGGGAAAAACTGTTTTTT.

This clone has only a few counts. The rearrangement uses TRBV10-3 and TRBJ2-1, with TRBD2 matching over 16 bases. J gave up 9 bases and V 4 bases, and 15 bases lay outside the gene matches. The germline gives CDR1 ENHRY, CDR2 SYGVKD. CDR3 length equals 19 residues. The CDR3 reads CAISGTAGLAGGKLGEQFF. The CDR3 nucleotides are TGTGCCATCAGTGGGACCGCGGGACTAGCGGGGGGGAAATTGGGTGAGCAGTTCTTC.

J is TRBJ2-2 and V is TRBV2, with 7 positions matching TRBD2. V shed 2 bases, J shed 5 bases, and the junction held 14 bases outside the gene matches. This CDR3 contains 18 residues. Germline CDR1 and CDR2: SNHLY and FYNNEI. The CDR3 loop reads CASSEPQSSGALTGELFF. For the CDR3, the DNA is TGTGCCAGCAGTGAACCCCAATCCAGCGGGGCATTGACCGGGGAGCTGTTTTTT.

V is TRBV5-6 and J is TRBJ2-7; tentative D call: TRBD1 (5 bases). This CDR3 contains 14 residues. Germline CDR1 SGHDT, CDR2 YYEEEE. V shed 1 base and J shed 2 bases, with 10 bases lying between them. CDR3 loop: CASSLQGLAYEQYF. CDR3 sequence (DNA): TGTGCCAGCAGCTTGCAGGGTTTGGCCTACGAGCAGTACTTC.

This sequence joins TRBV11-3 and TRBJ2-6; TRBD1 matches at 11 bases. In germline, CDR1 is SGHNT, CDR2 YENEEA. J gave up 1 base and V 1 base, and 3 bases lay outside the gene matches. CDR3 length equals 18 residues. CDR3 in amino acids: CASSLGTGGNSGANVLTF. For the CDR3, the DNA is TGTGCCAGCAGCTTAGGGACAGGGGGCAATTCTGGGGCCAACGTCCTGACTTTC.

This sequence joins TRBV5-1 and TRBJ1-1; D not resolved. V lost 1 base and J 1 base, leaving 11 bases between the germline ends. From germline, CDR1 is SGHRS and CDR2 YFSETQ. The CDR3 totals 15 residues. The CDR3 is CASSLRWQANTEAFF. The CDR3 coding sequence is TGCGCCAGCAGCTTGAGGTGGCAGGCGAACACTGAAGCTTTCTTT.

This clone was counted a single time. The chain couples TRBV7-9 to TRBJ1-4; perhaps TRBD1 as D (5 bases). V lost 1 base, J lost 8 bases, and 11 bases lay in between. Germline V gene sequence: CDR1 SEHNR, CDR2 FQNEAQ (reference sequence). The CDR3 totals 14 residues. CDR3 bases: TGTGCCAGCAGCTTAGGGGGCGCAGGGGAAAAACTGTTTTTT. As protein: CASSLGGAGEKLFF.

In this sample, this clone turned up once. This chain connects TRBV4-2 to TRBJ2-2; 13 positions agree with TRBD2. Germline lookup yields CDR1 LGHNA and CDR2 YNFKEQ. V lost 8 bases, J lost 1 base, and 13 bases stayed unmatched. The CDR3 extends over 19 amino acids. The CDR3 bases are TGTGCCAGCGCCGACACTAGCGGGAGGGCCTCTAAGAACACCGGGGAGCTGTTTTTT. Its protein is CASADTSGRASKNTGELFF.

The chain has TRBV10-3 and TRBJ1-3; 8 nucleotides align to TRBD1. CDR1 is ENHRY, CDR2 SYGVKD, per germline. This CDR3 comprises 14 residues. V lost 2 bases, J lost 6 bases, and 3 bases stayed unmatched. Here the CDR3 DNA reads TGTGCCATCAGTGAGCCGGGACAGGAAAACACCATATATTTT. Its protein is CAISEPGQENTIYF.

The chain carries TRBV4-2 and TRBJ2-5, with unresolved D. Trimming removed 0 bases at V and 3 bases at J, with 8 bases between. The CDR3 has 14 residues. The germline CDR1 and CDR2 sequences are LGHNA and YNFKEQ. The CDR3 here is CASSQDSSEETQYF. Here the CDR3 DNA reads TGTGCCAGCAGCCAAGATAGCTCTGAAGAGACCCAGTACTTC.

The V gene is TRBV13, the J gene TRBJ1-2, with TRBD1 as a possible D gene (5 bases). CDR1 PRHDT and CDR2 FYEKMQ come from the germline V gene (reference sequence). This CDR3 contains 15 residues. Trimming took off 4 bases at V and 3 bases at J, with 15 bases between the two ends. The CDR3, as DNA: TGTGCCAGCAGCTCAAGACAAGACAGAGACTATGGCTACACCTTC. Its translation is CASSSRQDRDYGYTF. The entire variable domain, with the rest obtained from reference TRBV13 and TRBJ1-2, is as follows: AAGVIQSPRHLIKEKRETATLKCYPIPRHDTVYWYQQGPGQDPQFLISFYEKMQSDKGSIPDRFSAQQFSDYHSELNMSSLELGDSALYFCASSSRQDRDYGYTFGSGTRLTVV.

This clone was counted only a few times. The chain links TRBV19 to TRBJ2-3, with D possibly TRBD2 on 5 matching bases. CDR1 and CDR2 from the germline V gene are LNHDA and SQIVND (reference sequence). Trimming took off 3 bases at V and 4 bases at J, with 17 bases between the two ends. The CDR3 sequence is 16 residues long. The CDR3 sequence: CASSIDQRSWADTQYF. In nucleotides, the CDR3 is TGTGCCAGTAGTATCGACCAGCGGAGTTGGGCAGATACGCAGTATTTT.

This clone came up a few times. V usage is TRBV5-1 and J usage is TRBJ1-2; D gene unclear. Germline CDR1 reads SGHRS; CDR2 reads YFSETQ. The CDR3 sequence is 14 residues long. Trimming removed 0 bases at V and 7 bases at J, with 13 bases between. CDR3 loop: CASSLAADFTGYTF. Written as DNA, the CDR3 is TGCGCCAGCAGCTTGGCGGCAGACTTTACTGGCTACACCTTC.

The chain has TRBV7-7 and TRBJ2-7, with TRBD1 identical over 8 bases. V gave up 2 bases and J gave up 6 bases; unmatched junction bases: 6. The germline V gene encodes CDR1 SSHAT and CDR2 FNYEAQ (reference sequence). The CDR3 length is 14 residues. This CDR3 reads CASSLSQGAVEQYF. In DNA, the CDR3 is TGTGCCAGCAGCTTAAGTCAGGGGGCGGTCGAGCAGTACTTC. The whole variable domain, filled in from reference TRBV7-7 and TRBJ2-7, reads GAGVSQSPRYKVTKRGQDVTLRCDPISSHATLYWYQQALGQGPEFLTYFNYEAQPDKSGLPSDRFSAERPEGSISTLTIQRTEQRDSAMYRCASSLSQGAVEQYFGPGTRLTVT.

The genes are TRBV6-5 and TRBJ2-3; D call uncertain. CDR1 is MNHEY, CDR2 SVGAGI, per germline. CDR3 length equals 14 residues. The germline V and J ends were trimmed by 7 bases and 1 base, with 12 bases remaining between them. Here the CDR3 DNA reads TGTGCCAGCACCCTGACCGAGGGCACAGATACGCAGTATTTT. Translating gives CASTLTEGTDTQYF.

This clone has only a few counts. This sample includes further DNA sequences coding for the same CDR3. The chain couples TRBV6-1 to TRBJ2-5; TRBD2 aligns across 12 bases. The V gene's germline CDR1 is MNHNS and CDR2 SASEGT. The CDR3 length is 15 residues. With V trimmed by 2 bases and J by 2 bases, 0 bases remained unmatched. The CDR3 coding sequence is TGTGCCAGCAGTGAACTAGCGGGGGGGCAAGAGACCCAGTACTTC. This codes for CASSELAGGQETQYF.

The V call is TRBV4-3, the J call TRBJ2-1, with 8 bases identical to TRBD2. Germline V CDR1 and CDR2: LGHNA, YSLEER. The CDR3 has 17 residues. Unmatched junction bases numbered 9, after V lost 0 bases and J lost 5 bases. CDR3 protein: CASSQDGPSGYDNEQFF. CDR3 DNA sequence: TGCGCCAGCAGCCAAGATGGGCCTAGCGGGTACGACAATGAGCAGTTCTTC.